This T cell receptor beta chain came from a study of blood T cells in healthy people across ages. Regarding the study as a whole: Higher diversity and more naive CD4+ cells were features of long-lived donors, compared to aged donors. Naive and antigen-experienced cells were not separated, limiting conclusive comparison. Diversity estimates drawn from one million T cells were deemed underestimates. As age increased, TCR beta diversity per million T cells fell in a roughly linear fashion.

Details on this clonotype: The antigen is unknown.

Germline CDR1 reads LGHNA; CDR2 reads YSLEER. Trimming cost V 2 bases and J 6 bases; bases outside gene matches: 10. The CDR3 is made up of 16 amino acids. A second PCR, run for roughly 7 to 11 cycles, used a sample-barcoded 5' primer plus a J-beta primer mix. TCRdb analysed the 5' RACE reads with MiXCR anew, one entry per CDR3 protein. The repertoire consists of around 2 million distinct CDR3 sequences, with approximately 40% occurring once and the leading ten covering about 23%. This TCR came from a human donor in good health. The chain uses TRBV4-3 and TRBJ2-3; 8 bases agree with TRBD2. Material for sequencing was blood. CDR3 loop: CASSQQAGLALDTQYF. The CDR3 region has the DNA TGCGCCAGCAGCCAACAAGCAGGACTAGCTCTGGATACGCAGTATTTT.